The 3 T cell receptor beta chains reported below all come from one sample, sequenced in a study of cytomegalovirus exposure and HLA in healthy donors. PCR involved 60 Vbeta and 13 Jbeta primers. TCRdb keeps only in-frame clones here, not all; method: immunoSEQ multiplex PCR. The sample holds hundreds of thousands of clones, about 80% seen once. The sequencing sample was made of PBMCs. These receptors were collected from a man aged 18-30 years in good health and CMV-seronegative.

CDR3: CASSFSAGGGYEQYF. The CDR3 DNA follows: TGTGCCAGCAGCTTCTCAGCGGGAGGCGGCTACGAGCAGTACTTC. This chain connects TRBV11-1 to TRBJ2-7; 9 nucleotides line up with TRBD2. There are 15 residues in the CDR3. V trimming: 3 bases; J trimming: 3 bases; junction bases outside the gene matches: 6. Germline CDR1 and CDR2: SGHAT and FQDESV (reference sequence).

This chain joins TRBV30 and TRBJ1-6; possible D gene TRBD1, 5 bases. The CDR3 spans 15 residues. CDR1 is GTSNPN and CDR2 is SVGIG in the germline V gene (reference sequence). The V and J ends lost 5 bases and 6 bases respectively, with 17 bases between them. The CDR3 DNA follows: TGTGCCTGGGATACGGGGGGACTGCCTAATTCACCCCTCCACTTT. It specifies CAWDTGGLPNSPLHF. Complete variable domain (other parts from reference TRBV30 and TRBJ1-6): SQTIHQWPATLVQPVGSPLSLECTVEGTSNPNLYWYRQAAGRGLQLLFYSVGIGQISSEVPQNLSASRPQDRQFILSSKKLLLSDSGFYLCAWDTGGLPNSPLHFGNGTRLTVT.

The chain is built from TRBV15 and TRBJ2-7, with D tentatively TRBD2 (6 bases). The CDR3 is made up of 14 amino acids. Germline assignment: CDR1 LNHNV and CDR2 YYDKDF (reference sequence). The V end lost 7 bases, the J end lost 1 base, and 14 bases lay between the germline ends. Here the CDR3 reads CATKEGEGSYEQYF. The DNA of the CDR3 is TGTGCCACCAAGGAGGGCGAAGGTTCCTACGAGCAGTACTTC.